These 10 T cell receptor beta chains came from one sample sequenced in a study of blood T cell repertoires in COVID-19. Using immunoSEQ multiplex PCR, the repertoire was profiled, and TCRdb retains in-frame clones only, with some absent. The sample consists of approximately 310,000 clones, approximately 83% of them appearing once. Material for sequencing was PBMCs or T cells enriched from blood (not recorded which). These TCRs come from a man aged 25-45 years who had recovered from COVID-19.

This clone has just a few counts. The chain uses TRBV7-9 and TRBJ2-1; TRBD2 is a possible D gene (6 bases). The CDR3 extends over 17 amino acids. From germline, CDR1 is SEHNR and CDR2 FQNEAQ (reference sequence). Deletions cut 0 bases from V and 0 bases from J, with 12 bases between. The CDR3 DNA follows: TGTGCCAGCAGCTTAGCCCTCCGGGGGAGCTCCTACAATGAGCAGTTCTTC. This encodes CASSLALRGSSYNEQFF. Drawing the rest from reference TRBV7-9 and TRBJ2-1, the complete variable domain is DTGVSQNPRHKITKRGQNVTFRCDPISEHNRLYWYRQTLGQGPEFLTYFQNEAQLEKSRLLSDRFSAERPKGSFSTLEIQRTEQGDSAMYLCASSLALRGSSYNEQFFGPGTRLTVL.

The chain combines TRBV6-7 with TRBJ1-3; 7 bases map to TRBD1. Being an ORF, TRBV6-7 has a function that is uncertain. The CDR3 runs 16 residues. V shed 5 bases and J 1 base; nucleotides not matched to a gene: 8. CDR3 loop: CASSQRQGSSGNTIYF. The CDR3, as DNA: TGTGCCAGCAGTCAGCGACAGGGATCATCTGGAAACACCATATATTTT.

The rearrangement links TRBV19 to TRBJ1-5; TRBD1 matches at 12 bases. The germline CDR1 and CDR2 sequences are LNHDA and SQIVND (reference sequence). The J segment lost 6 bases and the V segment lost 8 bases, leaving 5 bases of the junction unmatched. The CDR3 contains 14 residues. The CDR3 loop reads CASRGTGGIQPQHF. The DNA for the CDR3 is TGTGCCAGTCGCGGGACAGGGGGCATTCAGCCCCAGCATTTT.

The chain recombines TRBV5-1 with TRBJ2-1; 9 nucleotides align to TRBD2. The CDR3 extends over 14 amino acids. The germline gives CDR1 SGHRS, CDR2 YFSETQ. Trimming cost V 2 bases and J 9 bases; bases outside gene matches: 6. The CDR3 DNA sequence: TGCGCCAGCAGCTTTGGGACTAGCAATAGTGAGCAGTTCTTC. It specifies CASSFGTSNSEQFF.

The rearrangement uses TRBV6-5 and TRBJ1-2; a weak D match, TRBD1 (6 bases). V was shortened by 4 bases and J by 6 bases, with 15 bases between the two germline ends. Per the germline V gene, CDR1 is MNHEY and CDR2 is SVGAGI. This CDR3 is built from 14 residues. The CDR3 coding sequence is TGTGCCAGCAGTTTGGGCAGGGGATTTGATGGCTACACCTTC. Amino acids: CASSLGRGFDGYTF.

This chain connects TRBV30 to TRBJ1-4, with D maybe TRBD1 (6 bases). The CDR3 contains 14 residues. CDR1 and CDR2 (germline): GTSNPN, SVGIG (reference sequence). V dropped 5 bases and J dropped 5 bases, with 15 bases sitting between them. In DNA, the CDR3 is TGTGCCTGGTGCGGGGGCCTGTTGAATGAAAAACTGTTTTTT. Residues: CAWCGGLLNEKLFF.

This chain joins TRBV5-6 and TRBJ1-2; no reliable D call. Trimming took 1 base from V and 1 from J, leaving 5 bases between them. Looked up from germline, CDR1 is SGHDT and CDR2 is YYEEEE. The CDR3 length is 13 residues. CDR3 sequence (DNA): TGTGCCAGCAGCTTGCCCTATAACTATGGCTACACCTTC. Translation gives CASSLPYNYGYTF. Complete variable domain (other parts from reference TRBV5-6 and TRBJ1-2): DAGVTQSPTHLIKTRGQQVTLRCSPKSGHDTVSWYQQALGQGPQFIFQYYEEEERQRGNFPDRFSGHQFPNYSSELNVNALLLGDSALYLCASSLPYNYGYTFGSGTRLTVV.

The chain carries TRBV7-3 and TRBJ2-1; D may be TRBD1 (6 bases). The CDR3 has 15 amino acids. V lost 7 bases to trimming and J lost 2 bases, with 15 bases between them. Germline V gene data show CDR1 as SGHTA and CDR2 as FQGTGA. The CDR3 loop is CASTPTGTPYNEQFF. The CDR3, as DNA: TGTGCCAGCACTCCGACCGGGACACCCTACAATGAGCAGTTCTTC.

The rearrangement links TRBV11-2 to TRBJ2-1, with 8 bases aligning to TRBD2. After removal of 1 base from V and 4 bases from J, the junction contained 0 bases not matched to a gene. The CDR3 is 14 residues long. Germline V CDR1 and CDR2: SGHAT, FQNNGV. The CDR3 here is CASSLVAGYNEQFF. CDR3 DNA: TGTGCCAGCAGCTTAGTAGCGGGGTACAATGAGCAGTTCTTC.

The chain employs TRBV25-1 and TRBJ1-1, with D unclear. With 5 bases removed from V and 8 bases from J, the gap between germline ends came to 15 bases. The CDR3 consists of 13 residues. Germline CDR1 MGHDK, CDR2 SYGVNS. The CDR3: CASSPQPGAEAFF. The CDR3 DNA follows: TGTGCCAGCAGTCCACAACCGGGAGCGGAAGCTTTCTTT.